These 5 T cell receptor beta chains share one sample of origin, sequenced in a study of spatial heterogeneity in lung cancer. TCRdb called the 5' RACE reads again in MiXCR, with one record for every CDR3 protein. The data hold some 43,000 distinct CDR3 sequences, with roughly 10% observed a single time. The time point was: blood at routine non-recurrence follow-up after resection. The sample was PBMCs, taken at follow-up. The receptors here all came from a female donor with early-stage non-small cell lung cancer.

This chain links TRBV18 with TRBJ2-5; D unresolved. CDR1 and CDR2 (germline): KGHSH, LQKENI. V lost 3 bases and J lost 4, with 6 bases in between. This CDR3 contains 12 residues. For the CDR3, the DNA is TGTGCCAGCTCACCCATTGGAGAGACCCAGTACTTC. It yields the protein CASSPIGETQYF.

The rearrangement joins TRBV19 to TRBJ1-1; 12 bases agree with TRBD1. Trimming took 3 bases from V and 1 from J; bases not matched to a gene: 9. The CDR3 totals 18 residues. Germline-derived CDR1 and CDR2 are LNHDA and SQIVND (reference sequence). CDR3 loop: CASSMRSGTGGGNTEAFF. CDR3 sequence (DNA): TGTGCCAGTAGTATGCGCTCCGGGACAGGGGGCGGGAACACTGAAGCTTTCTTT.

This clonotype was detected ten times or more. The rearrangement links TRBV19 to TRBJ1-5; unclear D gene. The CDR3 spans 16 residues. Germline V gene lookup returns CDR1 LNHDA and CDR2 SQIVND (reference sequence). Between the trimmed V and J ends, which lost 2 bases and 3 bases, there was a span of 14 bases. The CDR3 DNA reads as TGTGCCAGTAGTATATGGCACCTATCTTCCAATCAGCCCCAGCATTTT. Protein product: CASSIWHLSSNQPQHF.

V is TRBV30 and J is TRBJ2-3; maybe TRBD2 (5 bases). The CDR3 runs to 14 residues. Trimming removed 0 bases from V and 1 base from J, with 8 bases in between. Germline assignment: CDR1 GTSNPN and CDR2 SVGIG (reference sequence). The chain's CDR3 is CAWSVGRGTDTQYF. The CDR3 DNA follows: TGTGCCTGGAGTGTCGGGCGGGGCACAGATACGCAGTATTTT.

This clonotype appeared many times. The chain recombines TRBV18 with TRBJ2-7; no reliable D call. Per germline, CDR1 KGHSH and CDR2 LQKENI. CDR3 length: 15 residues. Trimming left V 3 bases short and J 0 bases short, with 12 bases between. CDR3 DNA: TGTGCCAGCTCACCTCGGATCCACAGCTCCTACGAGCAGTACTTC. It codes for CASSPRIHSSYEQYF.